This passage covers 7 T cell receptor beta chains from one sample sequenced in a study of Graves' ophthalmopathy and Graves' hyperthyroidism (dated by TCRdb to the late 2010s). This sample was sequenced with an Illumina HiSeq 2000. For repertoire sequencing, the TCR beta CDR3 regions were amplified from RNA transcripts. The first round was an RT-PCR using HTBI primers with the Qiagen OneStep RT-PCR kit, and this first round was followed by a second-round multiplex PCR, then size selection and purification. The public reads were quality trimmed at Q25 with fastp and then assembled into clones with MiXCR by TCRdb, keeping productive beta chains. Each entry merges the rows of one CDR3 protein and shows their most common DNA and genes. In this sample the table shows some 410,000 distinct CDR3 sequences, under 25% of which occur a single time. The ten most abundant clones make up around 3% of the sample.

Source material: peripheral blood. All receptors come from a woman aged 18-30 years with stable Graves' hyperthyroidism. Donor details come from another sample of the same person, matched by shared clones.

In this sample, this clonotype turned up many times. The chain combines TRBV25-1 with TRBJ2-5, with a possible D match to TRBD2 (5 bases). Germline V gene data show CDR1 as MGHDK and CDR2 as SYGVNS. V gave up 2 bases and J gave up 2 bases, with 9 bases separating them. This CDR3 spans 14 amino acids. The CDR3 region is CASSEATGQETQYF. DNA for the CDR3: TGTGCCAGCAGTGAAGCGACGGGACAAGAGACCCAGTACTTC.

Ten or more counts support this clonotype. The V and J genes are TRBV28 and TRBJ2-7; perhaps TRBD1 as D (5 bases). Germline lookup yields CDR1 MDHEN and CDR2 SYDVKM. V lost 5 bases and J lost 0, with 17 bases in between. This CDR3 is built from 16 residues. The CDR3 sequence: CASSPFRTPTSYEQYF. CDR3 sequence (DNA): TGTGCCAGCAGTCCCTTCCGGACACCGACCTCCTACGAGCAGTACTTC. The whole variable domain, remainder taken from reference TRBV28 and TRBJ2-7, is DVKVTQSSRYLVKRTGEKVFLECVQDMDHENMFWYRQDPGLGLRLIYFSYDVKMKEKGDIPEGYSVSREKKERFSLILESASTNQTSMYLCASSPFRTPTSYEQYFGPGTRLTVT.

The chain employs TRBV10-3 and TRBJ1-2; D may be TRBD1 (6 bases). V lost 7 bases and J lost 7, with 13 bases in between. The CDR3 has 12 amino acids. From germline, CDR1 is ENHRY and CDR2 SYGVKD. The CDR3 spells CAIKEEGGGYTF. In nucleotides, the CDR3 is TGTGCCATCAAGGAGGAGGGGGGTGGCTACACCTTC.

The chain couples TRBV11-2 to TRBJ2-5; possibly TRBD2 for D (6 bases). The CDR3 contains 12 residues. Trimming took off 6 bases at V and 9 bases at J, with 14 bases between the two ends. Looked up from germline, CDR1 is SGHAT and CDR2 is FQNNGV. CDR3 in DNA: TGTGCCAGCAGTTTACTCTGGGGGGCCCAGTACTTC. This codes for CASSLLWGAQYF.

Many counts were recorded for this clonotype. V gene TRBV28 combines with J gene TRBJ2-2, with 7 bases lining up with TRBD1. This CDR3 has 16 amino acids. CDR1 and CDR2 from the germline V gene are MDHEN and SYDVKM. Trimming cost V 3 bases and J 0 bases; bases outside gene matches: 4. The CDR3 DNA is TGTGCCAGCAGTTTTTCCGACAGGGCGAACACCGGGGAGCTGTTTTTT. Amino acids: CASSFSDRANTGELFF.

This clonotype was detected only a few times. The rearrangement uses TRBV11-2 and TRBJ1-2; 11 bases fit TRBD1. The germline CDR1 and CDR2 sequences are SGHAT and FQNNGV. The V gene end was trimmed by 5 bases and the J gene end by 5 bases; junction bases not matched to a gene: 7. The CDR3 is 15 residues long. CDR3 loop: CASSPGQGAEYGYTF. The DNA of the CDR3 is TGTGCCAGCAGCCCCGGACAGGGGGCTGAGTATGGCTACACCTTC.

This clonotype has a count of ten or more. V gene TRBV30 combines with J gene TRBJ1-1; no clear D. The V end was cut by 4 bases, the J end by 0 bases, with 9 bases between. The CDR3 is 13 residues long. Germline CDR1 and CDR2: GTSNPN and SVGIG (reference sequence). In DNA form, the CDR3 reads TGTGCCTGGACGGTTCATCTGAACACTGAAGCTTTCTTT. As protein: CAWTVHLNTEAFF.